Below, 11 T cell receptor beta chains from the same sample are listed, as sequenced in a study of blood T cells in healthy people across ages. Combining a sample-barcoded 5' primer with a J-beta primer mix, a second PCR ran for roughly 6 to 12 cycles. MiXCR, run by TCRdb on the 5' RACE reads, gives a single entry per CDR3 protein. The sample lists over 600,000 distinct CDR3 sequences, less than 45% occurring once. Sequenced material: blood. Source of these receptors: a man aged 80 or over in good health.

The chain couples TRBV6-1 to TRBJ1-5; no reliable D call. The CDR3 length is 13 residues. Germline CDR1 MNHNS, CDR2 SASEGT. The V gene lost 2 bases and the J gene lost 4 bases, with 6 bases spanning the gap. The CDR3 bases are TGTGCCAGCAGTGAAACGCCAAATCAGCCCCAGCATTTT. It specifies CASSETPNQPQHF.

This clonotype was counted a few times. The J gene is TRBJ2-1, the V gene TRBV5-1; D is unclear. CDR1 SGHRS and CDR2 YFSETQ come from the germline V gene. The ends were cut back, 0 bases at V and 7 bases at J, with 14 bases in the middle. This CDR3 spans 15 amino acids. The CDR3 is CASSLEAALRNEQFF. The DNA for the CDR3 is TGCGCCAGCAGCTTGGAAGCAGCCCTACGGAATGAGCAGTTCTTC.

The chain carries TRBV10-1 and TRBJ2-3; D unresolved. CDR1 and CDR2 (germline): WNHNN, SYGVQD (reference sequence). This CDR3 comprises 14 residues. Trimming removed 6 bases from V and 2 bases from J, with 12 bases in between. CDR3 sequence: CASSAGGNTDTQYF. The CDR3 bases are TGCGCCAGCAGCGCTGGTGGGAACACAGATACGCAGTATTTT.

This clonotype was counted between two and nine times. CDR3 residues: CASRNQESHEQYF. The CDR3 nucleotides are TGTGCCAGCAGAAATCAAGAATCCCACGAGCAGTACTTC. The V call is TRBV6-1, the J call TRBJ2-7; D gene unclear. Germline loops: CDR1 MNHNS, CDR2 SASEGT. Trimming stripped 6 bases from V and 5 bases from J, with 14 bases between. The CDR3 has 13 amino acids.

A few counts support this clonotype. This chain joins TRBV5-1 and TRBJ1-1; TRBD1 is a possible D gene (5 bases). The CDR3 covers 16 residues. Germline lookup yields CDR1 SGHRS and CDR2 YFSETQ. Deletions cut 0 bases from V and 0 bases from J, with 12 bases between. The DNA for the CDR3 is TGCGCCAGCAGCTTGGTGCAGGGTAACCTGAACACTGAAGCTTTCTTT. This gives the protein CASSLVQGNLNTEAFF.

As DNA, the CDR3 is TGTGCCAGCAGCTCCATACTAGGGATCGCGGATACGCAGTATTTT. It translates to CASSSILGIADTQYF. This chain connects TRBV11-2 to TRBJ2-3; D might be TRBD2 (5 bases). Germline assignment: CDR1 SGHAT and CDR2 FQNNGV. V dropped 4 bases and J dropped 6 bases, with 17 bases sitting between them. CDR3 length: 15 amino acids.

The J gene is TRBJ1-2, the V gene TRBV4-3, with TRBD1 matching 7 bases. The V gene's germline CDR1 is LGHNA and CDR2 YSLEER. The CDR3 loop spans 15 amino acids. V lost 0 bases to trimming and J lost 1 base; unmatched junction nucleotides: 2. Written as DNA, the CDR3 is TGCGCCAGCAGCCAAGACAGACAGGGTAACTATGGCTACACCTTC. Protein sequence: CASSQDRQGNYGYTF.

Of note for this clonotype: A much larger clone is a single base away; this may be a read error. This rearrangement joins TRBV29-1 to TRBJ2-1; possibly TRBD2 for D (6 bases). In germline, CDR1 is SQVTM, CDR2 ANQGSEA. The CDR3 is 20 amino acids. The CDR3 DNA follows: TGCAGCGTTGAAGATCCCCGGTCATCGCAAGCGGGCATCTCCTACACTGAGCAGTTCTTC. Translation gives CSVEDPRSSQAGISYTEQFF.

This clonotype has only a few counts. This chain links TRBV12-3 or TRBV12-4 with TRBJ2-7; 8 bases map to TRBD1. This CDR3 comprises 15 residues. V lost 3 bases and J lost 5; bases outside the gene matches: 9. DNA for the CDR3: TGTGCCAGCAGTTTGGTCGGGACAGGTCTGCACGAGCAGTACTTC. Translated, it gives CASSLVGTGLHEQYF.

The rearrangement links TRBV20-1 to TRBJ2-1, with no clear D. CDR1 is DFQATT, CDR2 SNEGSKA, per germline (reference sequence). CDR3 length: 14 amino acids. Between the trimmed V and J ends, which lost 5 bases and 0 bases, there was a span of 11 bases. The CDR3 DNA is TGCAGTGCTGTCGGGTCCTCCTCCTACAATGAGCAGTTCTTC. It encodes CSAVGSSSYNEQFF.

A few counts support this clonotype. This sequence joins TRBV11-2 and TRBJ2-3; no definite D call. This CDR3 region has 16 residues. Looked up from germline, CDR1 is SGHAT and CDR2 is FQNNGV. Trimming cost V 4 bases and J 1 base, with 15 bases left between them. The CDR3 DNA reads as TGTGCCAGCAGCTCGACCTCCTTACCCGGCACAGATACGCAGTATTTT. Its protein is CASSSTSLPGTDTQYF.